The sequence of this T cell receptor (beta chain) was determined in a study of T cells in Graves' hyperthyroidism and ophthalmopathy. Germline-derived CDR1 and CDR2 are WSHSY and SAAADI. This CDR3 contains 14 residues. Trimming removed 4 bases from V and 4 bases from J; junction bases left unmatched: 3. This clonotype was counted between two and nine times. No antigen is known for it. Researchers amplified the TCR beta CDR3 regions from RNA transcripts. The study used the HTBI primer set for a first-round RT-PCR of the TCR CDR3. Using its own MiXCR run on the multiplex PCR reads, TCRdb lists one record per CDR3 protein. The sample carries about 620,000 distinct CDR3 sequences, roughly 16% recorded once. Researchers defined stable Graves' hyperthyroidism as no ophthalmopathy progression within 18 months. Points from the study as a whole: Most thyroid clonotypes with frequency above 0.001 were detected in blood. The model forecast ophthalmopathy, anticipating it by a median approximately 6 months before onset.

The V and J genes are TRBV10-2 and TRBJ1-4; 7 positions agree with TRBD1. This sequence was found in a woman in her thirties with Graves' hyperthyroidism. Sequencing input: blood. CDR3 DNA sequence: TGCGCCAGCAGTGGGACAGGCTTTAATGAAAAACTGTTTTTT. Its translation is CASSGTGFNEKLFF.